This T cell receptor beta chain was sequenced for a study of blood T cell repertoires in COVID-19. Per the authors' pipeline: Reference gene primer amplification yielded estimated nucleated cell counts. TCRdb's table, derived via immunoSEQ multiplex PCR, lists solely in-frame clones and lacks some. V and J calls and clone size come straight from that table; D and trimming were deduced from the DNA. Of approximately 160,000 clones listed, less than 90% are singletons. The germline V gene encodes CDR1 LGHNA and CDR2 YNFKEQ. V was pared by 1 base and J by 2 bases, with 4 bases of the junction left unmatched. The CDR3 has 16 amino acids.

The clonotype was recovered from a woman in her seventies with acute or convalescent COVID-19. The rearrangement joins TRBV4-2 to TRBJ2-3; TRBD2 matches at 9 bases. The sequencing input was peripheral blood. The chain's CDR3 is CASSQGWTSDTDTQYF. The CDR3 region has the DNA TGTGCCAGCAGCCAAGGGTGGACTAGCGACACAGATACGCAGTATTTT.